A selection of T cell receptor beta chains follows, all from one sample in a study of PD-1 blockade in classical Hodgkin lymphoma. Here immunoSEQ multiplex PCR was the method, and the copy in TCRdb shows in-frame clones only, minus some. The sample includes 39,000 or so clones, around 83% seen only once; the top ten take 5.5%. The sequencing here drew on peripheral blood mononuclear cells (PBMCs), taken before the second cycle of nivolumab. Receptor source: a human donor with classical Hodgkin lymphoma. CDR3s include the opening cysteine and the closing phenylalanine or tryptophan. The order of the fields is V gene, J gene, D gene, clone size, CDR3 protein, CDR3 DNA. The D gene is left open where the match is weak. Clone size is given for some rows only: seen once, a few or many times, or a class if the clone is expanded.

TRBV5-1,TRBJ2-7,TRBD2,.,CASSLPRREGSVTHEQYF,TGCGCCAGCAGCTTGCCTAGACGGGAGGGAAGCGTGACCCACGAGCAGTACTTC
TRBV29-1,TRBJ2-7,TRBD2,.,CSVGSGNSYEQYF,TGCAGCGTTGGGAGCGGGAACTCCTACGAGCAGTACTTC
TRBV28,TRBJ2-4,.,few,CASSWGPTAKNIQYF,TGTGCCAGCAGTTGGGGGCCTACGGCCAAAAACATTCAGTACTTC
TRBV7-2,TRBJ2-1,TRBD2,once,CASSFFGTSGLNEQFF,TGTGCCAGCAGCTTTTTTGGGACTAGCGGGCTAAATGAGCAGTTCTTC
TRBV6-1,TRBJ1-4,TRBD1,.,CASSRAGTEEKLFF,TGTGCCAGCAGTAGAGCCGGGACAGAGGAAAAACTGTTTTTT
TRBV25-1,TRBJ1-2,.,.,CASSGRIPLNYGYTF,TGTGCCAGCAGTGGCCGTATACCGCTTAACTATGGCTACACCTTC
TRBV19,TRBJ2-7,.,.,CASSQTRAEQYF,TGTGCCAGTAGCCAGACGAGGGCCGAGCAGTACTTC
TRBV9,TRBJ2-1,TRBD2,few,CASSPRLAVSSYNEQFF,TGTGCCAGCAGCCCTCGCCTAGCGGTTAGCTCCTACAATGAGCAGTTCTTC
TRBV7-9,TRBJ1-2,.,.,CASSSAGGVYGYTF,TGTGCCAGCAGCTCCGCTGGCGGGGTCTATGGCTACACCTTC
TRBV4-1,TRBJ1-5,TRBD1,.,CASSQGTGSDQPQHF,TGCGCCAGCAGCCAAGGGACAGGGTCGGATCAGCCCCAGCATTTT
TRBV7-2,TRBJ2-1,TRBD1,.,CASSLDRQGNNEQFF,TGTGCCAGCAGCTTAGACAGACAGGGGAACAATGAGCAGTTCTTC
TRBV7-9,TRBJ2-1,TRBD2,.,CASSKTGTSGRRVYNEQFF,TGTGCCAGCAGCAAAACCGGGACTAGCGGGAGGCGTGTCTACAATGAGCAGTTCTTC
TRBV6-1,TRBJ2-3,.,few,CASSRDKAQYF,TGTGCCAGCAGTCGGGATAAGGCGCAGTATTTT
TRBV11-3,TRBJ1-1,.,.,CASHRDMNTEAFF,TGTGCCAGCCACCGGGATATGAACACTGAAGCTTTCTTT
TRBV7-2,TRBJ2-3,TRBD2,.,CASSAGLAGAGAQYF,TGTGCCAGCAGCGCGGGACTAGCGGGGGCCGGTGCGCAGTATTTT
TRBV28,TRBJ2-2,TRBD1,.,CASRPPPGGLGTGELFF,TGTGCCAGCAGACCACCGCCAGGGGGTTTGGGCACCGGGGAGCTGTTTTTT
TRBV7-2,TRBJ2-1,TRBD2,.,CASSLSSGGPNEQFF,TGTGCCAGCAGCTTATCTAGCGGGGGCCCTAATGAGCAGTTCTTC
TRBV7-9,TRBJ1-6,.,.,CASSPGWGDSPLHF,TGTGCCAGCAGCCCCGGTTGGGGGGACTCACCCCTCCACTTT
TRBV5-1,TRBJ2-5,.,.,CASSLGVPTTQYF,TGCGCCAGCAGCTTGGGAGTCCCCACGACCCAGTACTTC
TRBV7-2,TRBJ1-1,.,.,CASSSWALTEAFF,TGTGCCAGCAGCTCCTGGGCACTCACTGAAGCTTTCTTT
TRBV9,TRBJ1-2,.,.,CASSVGGPATGLYGYTF,TGTGCCAGCAGCGTAGGAGGGCCGGCAACGGGACTTTATGGCTACACCTTC